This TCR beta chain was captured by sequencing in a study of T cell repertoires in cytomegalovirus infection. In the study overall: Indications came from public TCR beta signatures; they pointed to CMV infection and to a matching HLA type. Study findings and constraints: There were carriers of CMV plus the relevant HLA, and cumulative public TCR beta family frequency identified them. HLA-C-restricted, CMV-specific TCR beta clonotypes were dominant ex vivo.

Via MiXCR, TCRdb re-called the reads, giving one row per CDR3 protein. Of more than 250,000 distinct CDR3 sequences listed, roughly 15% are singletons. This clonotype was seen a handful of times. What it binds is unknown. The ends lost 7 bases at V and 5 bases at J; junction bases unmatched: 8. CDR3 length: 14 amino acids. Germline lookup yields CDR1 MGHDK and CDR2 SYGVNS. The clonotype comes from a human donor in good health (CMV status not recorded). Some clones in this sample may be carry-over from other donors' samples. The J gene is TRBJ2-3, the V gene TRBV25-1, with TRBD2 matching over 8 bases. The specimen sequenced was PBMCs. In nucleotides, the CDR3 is TGTGCCAGCAACCGAGCGGGGGAGATAGATACGCAGTATTTT. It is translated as CASNRAGEIDTQYF.